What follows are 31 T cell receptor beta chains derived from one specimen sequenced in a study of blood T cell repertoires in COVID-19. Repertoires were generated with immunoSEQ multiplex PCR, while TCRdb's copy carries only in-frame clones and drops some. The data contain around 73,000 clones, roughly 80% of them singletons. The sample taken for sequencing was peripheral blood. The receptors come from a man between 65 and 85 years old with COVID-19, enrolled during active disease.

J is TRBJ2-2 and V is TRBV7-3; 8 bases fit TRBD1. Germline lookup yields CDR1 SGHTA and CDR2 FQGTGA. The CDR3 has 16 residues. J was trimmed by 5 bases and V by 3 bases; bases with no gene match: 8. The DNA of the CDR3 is TGTGCCAGCAGCTTCTATAGACAGGGGAGGACCGGGGAGCTGTTTTTT. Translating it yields CASSFYRQGRTGELFF.

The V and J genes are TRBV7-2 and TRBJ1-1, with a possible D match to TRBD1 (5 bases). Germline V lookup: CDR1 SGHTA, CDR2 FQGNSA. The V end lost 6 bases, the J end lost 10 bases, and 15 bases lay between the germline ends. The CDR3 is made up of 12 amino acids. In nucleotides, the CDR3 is TGTGCCAGCAGACCAGGGCGGGGTAGAGCTTTCTTT. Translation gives CASRPGRGRAFF.

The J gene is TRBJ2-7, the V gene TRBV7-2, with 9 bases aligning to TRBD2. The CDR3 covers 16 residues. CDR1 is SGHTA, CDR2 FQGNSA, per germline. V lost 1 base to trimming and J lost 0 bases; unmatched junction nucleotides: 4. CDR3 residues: CASSLGLAGLSYEQYF. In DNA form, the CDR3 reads TGTGCCAGCAGCTTAGGGCTAGCGGGACTCTCCTACGAGCAGTACTTC.

The CDR3 sequence: CASSLRGSYEQYF. DNA for the CDR3: TGTGCCAGTAGCCTCCGGGGGAGCTACGAGCAGTACTTC. The chain combines TRBV19 with TRBJ2-7, with a weak D call TRBD2 (6 bases). The germline CDR1 and CDR2 sequences are LNHDA and SQIVND (reference sequence). Trimming removed 6 bases at V and 3 bases at J, with 12 bases between. This CDR3 comprises 13 residues.

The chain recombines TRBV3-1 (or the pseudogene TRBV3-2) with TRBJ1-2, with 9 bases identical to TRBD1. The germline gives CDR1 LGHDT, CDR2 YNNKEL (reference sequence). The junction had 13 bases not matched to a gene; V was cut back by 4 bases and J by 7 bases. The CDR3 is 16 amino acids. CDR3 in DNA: TGTGCCAGCAGCCCCCCCCCGGGACAGGGATCTAGTGGCTACACCTTC. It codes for CASSPPPGQGSSGYTF.

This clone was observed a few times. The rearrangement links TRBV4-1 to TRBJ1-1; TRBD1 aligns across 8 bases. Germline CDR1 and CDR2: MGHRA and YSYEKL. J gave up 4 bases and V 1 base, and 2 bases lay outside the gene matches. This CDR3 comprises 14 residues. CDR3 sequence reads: CASSQAQGATEAFF. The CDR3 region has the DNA TGCGCCAGCAGCCAAGCGCAGGGGGCCACTGAAGCTTTCTTT.

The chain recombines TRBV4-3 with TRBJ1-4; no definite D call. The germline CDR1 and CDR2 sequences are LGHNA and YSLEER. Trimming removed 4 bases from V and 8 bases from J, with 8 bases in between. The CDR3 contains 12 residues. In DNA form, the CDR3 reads TGCGCCAGCAGCCGAAGAGGGGAAAAACTGTTTTTT. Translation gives CASSRRGEKLFF.

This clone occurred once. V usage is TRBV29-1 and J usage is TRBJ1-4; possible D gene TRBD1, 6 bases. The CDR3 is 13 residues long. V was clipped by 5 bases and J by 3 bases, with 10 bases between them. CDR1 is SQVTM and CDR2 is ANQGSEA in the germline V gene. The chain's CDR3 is CSVQGKANEKLFF. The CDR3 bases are TGCAGCGTTCAGGGGAAAGCTAATGAAAAACTGTTTTTT.

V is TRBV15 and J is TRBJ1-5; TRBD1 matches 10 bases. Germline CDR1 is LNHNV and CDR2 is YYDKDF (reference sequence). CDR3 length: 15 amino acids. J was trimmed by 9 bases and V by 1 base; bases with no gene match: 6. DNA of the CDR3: TGTGCCACCAGCAGAGGAGGGACAGGGGAAGGGCCCCAGCATTTT. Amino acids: CATSRGGTGEGPQHF.

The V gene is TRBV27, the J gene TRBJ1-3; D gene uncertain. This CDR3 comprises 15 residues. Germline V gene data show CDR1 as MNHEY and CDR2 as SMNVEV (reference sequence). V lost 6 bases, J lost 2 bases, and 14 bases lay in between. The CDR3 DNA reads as TGTGCCAGCAGCGCTGTTCTGAGTGCTGGAAACACCATATATTTT. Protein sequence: CASSAVLSAGNTIYF.

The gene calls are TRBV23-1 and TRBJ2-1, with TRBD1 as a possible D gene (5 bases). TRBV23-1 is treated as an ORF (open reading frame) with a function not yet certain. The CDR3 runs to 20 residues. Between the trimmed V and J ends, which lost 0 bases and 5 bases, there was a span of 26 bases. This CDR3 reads CASSQSGVRGLRKANNEQFF. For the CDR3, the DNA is TGCGCCAGCAGTCAATCAGGGGTTAGGGGTCTCCGTAAAGCAAACAATGAGCAGTTCTTC.

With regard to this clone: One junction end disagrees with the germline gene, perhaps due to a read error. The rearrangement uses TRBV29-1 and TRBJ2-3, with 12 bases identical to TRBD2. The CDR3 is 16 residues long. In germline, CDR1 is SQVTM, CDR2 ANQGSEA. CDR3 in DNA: TGCAGCGCTCCGGGACTAGCGGGTTCGAGCAGAGATACGCAGTATTTT. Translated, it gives CSAPGLAGSSRDTQYF.

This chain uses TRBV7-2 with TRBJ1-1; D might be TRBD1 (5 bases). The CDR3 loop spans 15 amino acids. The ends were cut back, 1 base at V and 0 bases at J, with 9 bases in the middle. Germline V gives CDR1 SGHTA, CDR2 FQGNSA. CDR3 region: CASSLGGPMNTEAFF. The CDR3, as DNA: TGTGCCAGCAGCTTAGGGGGCCCCATGAACACTGAAGCTTTCTTT.

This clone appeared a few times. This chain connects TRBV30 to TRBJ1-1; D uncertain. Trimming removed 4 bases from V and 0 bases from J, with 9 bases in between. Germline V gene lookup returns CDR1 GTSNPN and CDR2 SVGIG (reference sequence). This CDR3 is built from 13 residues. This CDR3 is CAWIGHMNTEAFF. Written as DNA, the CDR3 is TGTGCCTGGATCGGTCATATGAACACTGAAGCTTTCTTT.

The CDR3 loop is CASSPLSRESGSPLHF. Written as DNA, the CDR3 is TGTGCCAGCTCACCATTGAGTAGGGAGTCGGGATCACCCCTCCACTTT. This sequence joins TRBV18 and TRBJ1-6, with D unclear. CDR3 size: 16 residues. Germline V gives CDR1 KGHSH, CDR2 LQKENI. Trimming shortened V by 2 bases and J by 10 bases, and 18 bases separated the two germline ends.

DNA of the CDR3: TGTGCCATCAGTGAGGGCCACAATGAGCAGTTCTTC. It specifies CAISEGHNEQFF. The chain uses TRBV10-3 and TRBJ2-1; no clear D gene. Germline CDR1 and CDR2: ENHRY and SYGVKD. CDR3 length: 12 amino acids. V lost 2 bases and J 5 bases, leaving 4 bases between the germline ends.

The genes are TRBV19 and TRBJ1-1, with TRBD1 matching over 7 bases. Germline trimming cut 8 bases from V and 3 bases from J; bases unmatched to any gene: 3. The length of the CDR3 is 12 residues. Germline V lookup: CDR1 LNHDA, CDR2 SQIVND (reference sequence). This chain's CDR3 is CASGQDDTEAFF. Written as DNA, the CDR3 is TGTGCCAGTGGACAGGACGACACTGAAGCTTTCTTT.

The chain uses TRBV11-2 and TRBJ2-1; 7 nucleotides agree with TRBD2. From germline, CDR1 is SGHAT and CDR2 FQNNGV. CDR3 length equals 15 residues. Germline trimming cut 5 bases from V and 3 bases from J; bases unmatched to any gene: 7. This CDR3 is CASSLGTGGYNEQFF. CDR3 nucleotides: TGTGCCAGCAGCCTCGGGACGGGGGGCTACAATGAGCAGTTCTTC.

The CDR3 DNA follows: TGTGCCAGCAGCGACCGGGGGGTAGGAAACACTGAAGCTTTCTTT. Amino acid sequence: CASSDRGVGNTEAFF. The chain couples TRBV3-1 (or the pseudogene TRBV3-2) to TRBJ1-1; D possibly corresponds to TRBD1 (5 bases). This CDR3 has 15 amino acids. Germline loops: CDR1 LGHDT, CDR2 YNNKEL (reference sequence). With 5 bases removed from V and 2 bases from J, the gap between germline ends came to 15 bases.

The CDR3 nucleotides read TGTGCCAGCAGCTTAAGAGTACAGGGGAACACTGAAGCTTTCTTT. Translating gives CASSLRVQGNTEAFF. The chain joins TRBV11-1 to TRBJ1-1; D possibly corresponds to TRBD1 (6 bases). The germline gives CDR1 SGHAT, CDR2 FQDESV (reference sequence). The CDR3 has 15 amino acids. V lost 2 bases, J lost 1 base, and 11 bases lay in between.

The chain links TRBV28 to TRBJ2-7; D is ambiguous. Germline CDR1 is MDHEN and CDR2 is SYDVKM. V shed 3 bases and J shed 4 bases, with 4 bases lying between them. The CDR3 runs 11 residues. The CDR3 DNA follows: TGTGCCAGCAGTTTCGGGTACGAGCAGTACTTC. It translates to CASSFGYEQYF. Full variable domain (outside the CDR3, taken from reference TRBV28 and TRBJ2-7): DVKVTQSSRYLVKRTGEKVFLECVQDMDHENMFWYRQDPGLGLRLIYFSYDVKMKEKGDIPEGYSVSREKKERFSLILESASTNQTSMYLCASSFGYEQYFGPGTRLTVT.

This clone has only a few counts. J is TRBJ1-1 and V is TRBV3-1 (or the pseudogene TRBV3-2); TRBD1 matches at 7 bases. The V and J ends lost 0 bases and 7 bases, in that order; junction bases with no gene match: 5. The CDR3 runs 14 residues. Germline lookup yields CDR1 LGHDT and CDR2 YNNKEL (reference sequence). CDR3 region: CASSQEPRTGEAFF. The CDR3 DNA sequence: TGTGCCAGCAGCCAAGAACCCCGGACAGGTGAAGCTTTCTTT.

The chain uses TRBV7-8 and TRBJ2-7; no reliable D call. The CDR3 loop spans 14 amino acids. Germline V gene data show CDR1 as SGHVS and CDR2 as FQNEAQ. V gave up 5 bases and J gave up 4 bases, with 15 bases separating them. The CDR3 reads CASSPPPLLYEQYF. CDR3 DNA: TGTGCCAGCAGCCCCCCCCCGTTGTTGTACGAGCAGTACTTC.

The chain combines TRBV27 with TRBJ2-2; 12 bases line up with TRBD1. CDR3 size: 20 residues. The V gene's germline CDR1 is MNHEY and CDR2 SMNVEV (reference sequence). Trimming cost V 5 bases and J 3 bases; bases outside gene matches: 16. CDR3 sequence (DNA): TGTGCCAGCAGTAATAGCCGGGACAGGGGGCGTATTGGTTACACCGGGGAGCTGTTTTTT. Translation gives CASSNSRDRGRIGYTGELFF.

CDR3 protein: CASSWGLSNQPQHF. The CDR3 coding sequence is TGTGCCAGCAGTTGGGGGCTTAGCAATCAGCCCCAGCATTTT. The chain recombines TRBV6-2 or TRBV6-3 with TRBJ1-5; TRBD1 is a possible D gene (6 bases). The CDR3 loop spans 14 amino acids. Trimming took off 4 bases at V and 0 bases at J, with 7 bases between the two ends. CDR1 and CDR2 from the germline V gene are MNHEY and SVGEGT.

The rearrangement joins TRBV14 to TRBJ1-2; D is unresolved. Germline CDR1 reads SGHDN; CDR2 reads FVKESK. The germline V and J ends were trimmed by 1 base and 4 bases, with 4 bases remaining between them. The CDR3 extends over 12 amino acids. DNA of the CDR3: TGTGCCAGCAGCCAAGCGGGCTATGGCTACACCTTC. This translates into CASSQAGYGYTF.

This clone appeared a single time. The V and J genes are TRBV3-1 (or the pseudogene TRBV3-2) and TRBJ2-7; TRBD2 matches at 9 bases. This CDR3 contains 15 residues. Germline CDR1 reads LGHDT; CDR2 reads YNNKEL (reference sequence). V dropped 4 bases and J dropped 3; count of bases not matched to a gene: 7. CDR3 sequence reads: CASSPRGAGGYEQYF. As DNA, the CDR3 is TGTGCCAGCAGCCCAAGGGGAGCGGGAGGCTACGAGCAGTACTTC.

CDR3 nucleotides: TGTGCCAGCAGCCTTGGGGGCTTCAGCGAAAAACTGTTTTTT. Translated, it gives CASSLGGFSEKLFF. V is TRBV28 and J is TRBJ1-4, with D tentatively TRBD1 (6 bases). CDR3 length equals 14 residues. CDR1 and CDR2 (germline): MDHEN, SYDVKM. V lost 6 bases, J lost 8 bases, and 16 bases lay in between.

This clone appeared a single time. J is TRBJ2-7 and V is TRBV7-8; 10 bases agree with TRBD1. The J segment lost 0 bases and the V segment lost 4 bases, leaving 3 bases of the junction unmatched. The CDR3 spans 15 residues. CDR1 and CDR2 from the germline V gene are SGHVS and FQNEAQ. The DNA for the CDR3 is TGTGCCAGCAGCTCGGACAGGGGGTTCTCCTACGAGCAGTACTTC. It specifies CASSSDRGFSYEQYF.

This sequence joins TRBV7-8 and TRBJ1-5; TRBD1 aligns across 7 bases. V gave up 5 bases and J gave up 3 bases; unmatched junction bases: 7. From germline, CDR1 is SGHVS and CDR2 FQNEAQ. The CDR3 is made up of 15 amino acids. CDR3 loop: CASSVNRGSNQPQHF. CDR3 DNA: TGTGCCAGCAGCGTCAACAGGGGATCCAATCAGCCCCAGCATTTT.

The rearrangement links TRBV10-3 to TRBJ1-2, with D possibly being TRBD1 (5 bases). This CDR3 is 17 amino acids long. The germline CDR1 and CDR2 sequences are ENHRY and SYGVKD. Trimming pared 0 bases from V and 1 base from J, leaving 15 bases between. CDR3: CAISESVTDRFNYGYTF. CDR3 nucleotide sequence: TGTGCCATCAGTGAGTCGGTGACAGATCGTTTTAACTATGGCTACACCTTC.